The 24 T cell receptor beta chains in this list originate from one sample, sequenced in a study of identical twins. TCRdb fed the 5' RACE reads into MiXCR, producing one record per CDR3 protein. The sample lists 250,000 or so distinct CDR3 sequences; roughly 8% were seen once. This same sample was also part of a study on yellow fever vaccine responses in identical twins.

Sequencing was carried out using CD8+ T cells sorted from blood. The receptor set was obtained from a woman between 18 and 29 years old in good health.

This clonotype was observed many times. The gene calls are TRBV15 and TRBJ2-6, with D uncertain. Per germline, CDR1 LNHNV and CDR2 YYDKDF (reference sequence). V was shortened by 8 bases and J by 0 bases, with 14 bases between the two germline ends. The CDR3 extends over 16 amino acids. For the CDR3, the DNA is TGTGCCACCGCCGTGGCCCCCCTCTCTGGGGCCAACGTCCTGACTTTC. Residues: CATAVAPLSGANVLTF.

This clonotype was recorded many times. The rearrangement links TRBV6-4 to TRBJ2-1; the match to TRBD1 covers 7 bases. From germline, CDR1 is MRHNA and CDR2 SNTAGT. The V and J ends lost 5 bases and 5 bases, in that order; junction bases with no gene match: 3. The CDR3 consists of 13 residues. CDR3 coding DNA: TGTGCCAGCAGTCCGACAGGGCACAATGAGCAGTTCTTC. Translation: CASSPTGHNEQFF.

The J gene is TRBJ2-7, the V gene TRBV4-2, with 9 bases that match TRBD1. CDR1 is LGHNA and CDR2 is YNFKEQ in the germline V gene. The CDR3 extends over 15 amino acids. With V trimmed by 2 bases and J by 3 bases, 5 bases remained unmatched. This CDR3 reads CASSQSTGGGYEQYF. Written as DNA, the CDR3 is TGTGCCAGCAGCCAATCCACAGGGGGCGGCTACGAGCAGTACTTC.

CDR3 sequence reads: CASKILVNTEAFF. In DNA form, the CDR3 reads TGTGCCAGCAAGATACTGGTGAACACTGAAGCTTTCTTT. The V gene is TRBV12-3 or TRBV12-4, the J gene TRBJ1-1; the D is unclear. The CDR3 covers 13 residues. The V end was cut by 7 bases, the J end by 0 bases, with 9 bases between.

This clonotype was recorded many times. The chain has TRBV29-1 and TRBJ2-3; 9 positions match TRBD2. Trimming cost V 6 bases and J 1 base; bases outside gene matches: 5. The CDR3 is 14 residues long. Germline assignment: CDR1 SQVTM and CDR2 ANQGSEA. CDR3 amino acids: CSVYSSGGTDTQYF. CDR3 sequence (DNA): TGCAGCGTCTACTCTAGCGGGGGCACAGATACGCAGTATTTT.

This clonotype was found many times. The V and J genes are TRBV6-2 or TRBV6-3 and TRBJ2-3; D unclear. CDR1 and CDR2 from the germline V gene are MNHEY and SVGEGT. V lost 5 bases, J lost 6 bases, and 15 bases lay in between. This CDR3 spans 14 amino acids. DNA for the CDR3: TGTGCCAGCAGTCCACCCCAGGCCTCTGATACGCAGTATTTT. Amino acids: CASSPPQASDTQYF.

This clonotype was recorded a few times. V usage is TRBV20-1 and J usage is TRBJ2-7; D gene uncertain. The CDR3 has 12 residues. Germline-derived CDR1 and CDR2 are DFQATT and SNEGSKA (reference sequence). Deletions cut 2 bases from V and 4 bases from J, with 9 bases between. CDR3 DNA sequence: TGCAGTGCTAGAATGGTAGGGTACGAGCAGTACTTC. Translated, it gives CSARMVGYEQYF.

This clonotype turned up a few times. The chain joins TRBV6-5 to TRBJ2-2; D ambiguous. The CDR3 covers 16 residues. The germline V gene encodes CDR1 MNHEY and CDR2 SVGAGI. Trimming left V 2 bases short and J 0 bases short, with 10 bases between. The CDR3 DNA reads TGTGCCAGCAGTTACAACCCCAACGCGAACACCGGGGAGCTGTTTTTT. Translation: CASSYNPNANTGELFF.

There are a few counts of this clonotype. The chain joins TRBV4-1 to TRBJ2-3; 7 nucleotides match TRBD1. The CDR3 loop spans 17 amino acids. Germline-derived CDR1 and CDR2 are MGHRA and YSYEKL. The junction had 6 bases not matched to a gene; V was cut back by 0 bases and J by 0 bases. The CDR3 is CASSQDPTGVSTDTQYF. The CDR3 DNA follows: TGCGCCAGCAGCCAAGACCCAACAGGGGTTAGCACAGATACGCAGTATTTT.

This clonotype was counted only a few times. This chain joins TRBV2 and TRBJ1-1, with 7 bases identical to TRBD1. V trimming: 4 bases; J trimming: 1 base; junction bases outside the gene matches: 6. The CDR3 extends over 15 amino acids. The V gene's germline CDR1 is SNHLY and CDR2 FYNNEI. The chain's CDR3 is CASSGDRAGNTEAFF. CDR3 in DNA: TGTGCCAGCAGTGGTGACAGGGCGGGGAACACTGAAGCTTTCTTT.

This sequence joins TRBV27 and TRBJ2-1, with 13 bases identical to TRBD2. Germline V CDR1 and CDR2: MNHEY, SMNVEV (reference sequence). J lost 0 bases, V lost 5 bases, and 13 bases had no gene match. The CDR3 covers 20 residues. The CDR3 DNA follows: TGTGCCAGCAGTCCCCACAGGACTAGCGGGGGCCCAAGCTCCTACAATGAGCAGTTCTTC. It is translated as CASSPHRTSGGPSSYNEQFF.

The chain combines TRBV7-2 with TRBJ2-3, with D possibly matching TRBD2 (6 bases). The CDR3 runs to 14 residues. The germline V gene encodes CDR1 SGHTA and CDR2 FQGNSA. V was shortened by 2 bases and J by 3 bases, with 9 bases between the two germline ends. Here the CDR3 DNA reads TGTGCCAGCAGCTTATTGCTAGCGACAGATACGCAGTATTTT. The encoded protein is CASSLLLATDTQYF.

Here the CDR3 reads CSVAREDRVYATEAFF. Written as DNA, the CDR3 is TGCAGCGTTGCCCGAGAGGACAGGGTCTATGCCACTGAAGCTTTCTTT. The V call is TRBV29-1, the J call TRBJ1-1, with 8 bases fitting TRBD1. CDR1 is SQVTM, CDR2 ANQGSEA, per germline. CDR3 length: 16 residues. V dropped 4 bases and J dropped 4; count of bases not matched to a gene: 14.

This clonotype was counted at least ten times. The CDR3 bases are TGCAGCGTTGAATCTAGCGGGAGGACGTTGGTGTCGGAGACCCAGTACTTC. This gives the protein CSVESSGRTLVSETQYF. This chain joins TRBV29-1 and TRBJ2-5; 11 bases line up with TRBD2. Per germline, CDR1 SQVTM and CDR2 ANQGSEA. The CDR3 is 17 residues long. J lost 5 bases, V lost 2 bases, and 13 bases had no gene match. The full variable domain, in which reference TRBV29-1 and TRBJ2-5 provide the parts outside the CDR3, is SAVISQKPSRDICQRGTSLTIQCQVDSQVTMMFWYRQQPGQSLTLIATANQGSEATYESGFVIDKFPISRPNLTFSTLTVSNMSPEDSSIYLCSVESSGRTLVSETQYFGPGTRLLVL.

This clonotype was counted only a few times. The chain employs TRBV12-3 or TRBV12-4 and TRBJ2-1; tentatively, D is TRBD1 (6 bases). This CDR3 spans 15 amino acids. V was pared by 2 bases and J by 8 bases, with 16 bases between. The CDR3 DNA sequence: TGTGCCAGCAGTTTACAGGGGCTGTACCAGGATGAGCAGTTCTTC. Its protein is CASSLQGLYQDEQFF.

This clonotype appeared many times. The rearrangement links TRBV7-9 to TRBJ2-7; weak D call: TRBD2 (6 bases). This CDR3 spans 15 amino acids. V lost 1 base and J lost 1, with 11 bases in between. Looked up from germline, CDR1 is SEHNR and CDR2 is FQNEAQ (reference sequence). CDR3 coding DNA: TGTGCCAGCAGCTTAGAAGTGGGACTTTCCTACGAGCAGTACTTC. Translation: CASSLEVGLSYEQYF.

This clonotype was seen more than once but under ten times. This chain links TRBV2 with TRBJ2-7; the D is unclear. Trimming shortened V by 10 bases and J by 0 bases, and 16 bases separated the two germline ends. The CDR3 length is 14 residues. CDR1 is SNHLY and CDR2 is FYNNEI in the germline V gene. Written as DNA, the CDR3 is TGTGCCAAAACTCAAAATCCTAGCTCCTACGAGCAGTACTTC. This sequence encodes CAKTQNPSSYEQYF.

The sample holds a few counts of this clonotype. The V gene is TRBV20-1, the J gene TRBJ2-1, with TRBD2 matching over 14 bases. V lost 1 base to trimming and J lost 0 bases; unmatched junction nucleotides: 5. The CDR3 sequence is 18 residues long. CDR1 and CDR2 from the germline V gene are DFQATT and SNEGSKA (reference sequence). CDR3 in amino acids: CSARAGTSGRFSYNEQFF. Here the CDR3 DNA reads TGCAGTGCTAGAGCCGGGACTAGCGGGAGATTCTCCTACAATGAGCAGTTCTTC.

This chain uses TRBV20-1 with TRBJ2-7; 10 bases agree with TRBD2. CDR3 length: 16 amino acids. Germline V gene lookup returns CDR1 DFQATT and CDR2 SNEGSKA (reference sequence). The ends lost 0 bases at V and 1 base at J; junction bases unmatched: 6. The CDR3 spells CSARDLAGVYSYEQYF. In DNA, the CDR3 is TGCAGTGCTAGAGATCTAGCGGGGGTGTATTCCTACGAGCAGTACTTC.

This clonotype was detected only a few times. The chain joins TRBV4-3 to TRBJ2-7, with no clear D. Germline V gene lookup returns CDR1 LGHNA and CDR2 YSLEER. The CDR3 consists of 14 residues. V lost 0 bases to trimming and J lost 3 bases, with 9 bases between them. The CDR3 DNA sequence: TGCGCCAGCAGCCAAGAGGTTCACCACTACGAGCAGTACTTC. It translates to CASSQEVHHYEQYF.

V gene TRBV20-1 combines with J gene TRBJ2-6; D is perhaps TRBD2 (5 bases). V was trimmed by 2 bases and J by 2 bases, leaving 10 bases between them. This CDR3 has 15 amino acids. The germline CDR1 and CDR2 sequences are DFQATT and SNEGSKA (reference sequence). The DNA of the CDR3 is TGCAGTGCTAGATCCCCCGGGGCTGGGGCCAACGTCCTGACTTTC. It encodes CSARSPGAGANVLTF.

V usage is TRBV2 and J usage is TRBJ1-1, with D tentatively TRBD1 (5 bases). V was cut by 4 bases and J by 4 bases, with 7 bases left in between. This CDR3 is 12 amino acids long. The germline CDR1 and CDR2 sequences are SNHLY and FYNNEI. CDR3 nucleotides: TGTGCCAGCAGTGGACAGAGCACTGAAGCTTTCTTT. It yields the protein CASSGQSTEAFF.

The CDR3 protein is CASSLPPERSPYNEQFF. CDR3 coding DNA: TGTGCCAGCAGCTTACCCCCTGAGCGGAGCCCTTACAATGAGCAGTTCTTC. This chain joins TRBV7-9 and TRBJ2-1, with D maybe TRBD2 (5 bases). Trimming removed 2 bases at V and 4 bases at J, with 18 bases between. There are 17 residues in the CDR3. Per germline, CDR1 SEHNR and CDR2 FQNEAQ (reference sequence). The full variable domain, completed using reference TRBV7-9 and TRBJ2-1, is DTGVSQNPRHKITKRGQNVTFRCDPISEHNRLYWYRQTLGQGPEFLTYFQNEAQLEKSRLLSDRFSAERPKGSFSTLEIQRTEQGDSAMYLCASSLPPERSPYNEQFFGPGTRLTVL.

The CDR3 protein is CATSTRAGPAPDTQYF. The CDR3 DNA follows: TGTGCCACCAGCACAAGAGCGGGGCCCGCCCCAGATACGCAGTATTTT. This chain connects TRBV15 to TRBJ2-3, with 7 bases lining up with TRBD2. The J segment lost 4 bases and the V segment lost 4 bases, leaving 11 bases of the junction unmatched. Germline lookup yields CDR1 LNHNV and CDR2 YYDKDF (reference sequence). The CDR3 has 16 residues.